What follows are 9 T cell receptor beta chains derived from one specimen sequenced in a study of blood T cell repertoires in COVID-19 (dated by TCRdb to 2018 to 2020). The library was prepared using the immunoSEQ multiplex PCR assay. In TCRdb, the immuneACCESS table is reduced to in-frame sequences with V and J assigned. These tables do not hold every clone; where another copy was compared, an unresolved V gene accounts for under half, and the others remain unexplained. Across this sample there are 200,000 to 250,000 clones, with roughly 88% seen only once. Jointly, the top ten make up over 5.5% of the sample. Input material: peripheral blood. All receptors derive from a woman of 80 years or more with COVID-19, enrolled during active disease.

This clone was detected once. The chain is built from TRBV19 and TRBJ1-1, with D possibly TRBD1 on 5 matching bases. CDR3 length equals 15 residues. Trimming stripped 8 bases from V and 6 bases from J, with 22 bases between. Germline V gene lookup returns CDR1 LNHDA and CDR2 SQIVND (reference sequence). The chain's CDR3 is CASQGYPQTQAEAFF. The DNA for the CDR3 is TGTGCCAGTCAGGGATACCCCCAAACCCAGGCTGAAGCTTTCTTT.

This clone was recorded once. V and J are TRBV9 and TRBJ2-3; D may be TRBD2 (5 bases). CDR1 and CDR2 (germline): SGDLS, YYNGEE. The CDR3 contains 16 residues. The ends were cut back, 6 bases at V and 6 bases at J, with 23 bases in the middle. The CDR3, as DNA: TGTGCCAGCACCGGAGGCACGGGCGTCGGTTGGGATACGCAGTATTTT. Residues: CASTGGTGVGWDTQYF.

This clone was detected only a few times. The chain recombines TRBV11-2 with TRBJ2-3; D unresolved. Trimming pared 1 base from V and 6 bases from J, leaving 20 bases between. The germline CDR1 and CDR2 sequences are SGHAT and FQNNGV. The CDR3 sequence is 17 residues long. CDR3 sequence (DNA): TGTGCCAGCAGCTTAGGTCAGTGGAGAGACCCCGCGGATACGCAGTATTTT. It translates to CASSLGQWRDPADTQYF.

Points on this clone: This CDR3 is missing its conserved last phenylalanine or tryptophan, likely due to a read error. The limits of the CDR3 on the DNA are not certain, so only TCRdb's listed CDR3 is given. This chain connects TRBV18 to TRBJ1-1; the table calls TRBD1, which could not be checked here. Both ends counted, the CDR3 spans 12 residues. CDR1 and CDR2 (germline): KGHSH, LQKENI. The chain's CDR3 is CASSPETGLLAI.

The J gene is TRBJ1-5, the V gene TRBV3-1 (or the pseudogene TRBV3-2); 7 positions agree with TRBD1. The CDR3 totals 14 residues. CDR1 and CDR2 (germline): LGHDT, YNNKEL (reference sequence). V trimming: 3 bases; J trimming: 6 bases; junction bases outside the gene matches: 5. In DNA, the CDR3 is TGTGCCAGCAGCCAGACACAGGGGAGTCAGCCCCAGCATTTT. Residues: CASSQTQGSQPQHF.

The genes are TRBV10-3 and TRBJ1-1; 9 nucleotides agree with TRBD1. With 6 bases clipped from V and 1 base from J, the junction kept 3 bases outside the gene matches. The CDR3 has 14 amino acids. Germline CDR1 is ENHRY and CDR2 is SYGVKD. The chain's CDR3 is CAIRPGQGNTEAFF. CDR3 nucleotide sequence: TGTGCCATCAGGCCGGGACAGGGGAACACTGAAGCTTTCTTT.

The chain employs TRBV18 and TRBJ2-3; perhaps TRBD2 as D (6 bases). The V gene lost 2 bases and the J gene lost 1 base, with 10 bases spanning the gap. Germline V gene data show CDR1 as KGHSH and CDR2 as LQKENI. The CDR3 spans 15 residues. The CDR3 nucleotides read TGTGCCAGCTCACCAGGGCGGGGCGGCACAGATACGCAGTATTTT. Encoded protein: CASSPGRGGTDTQYF.

The chain joins TRBV6-5 to TRBJ1-1; a possible D gene is TRBD1 (6 bases). The ends were cut back, 8 bases at V and 1 base at J, with 11 bases in the middle. This CDR3 spans 13 amino acids. The germline CDR1 and CDR2 sequences are MNHEY and SVGAGI. The CDR3 protein is CASGRDTNTEAFF. In nucleotides, the CDR3 is TGTGCCAGCGGCAGGGACACGAACACTGAAGCTTTCTTT.

The chain combines TRBV19 with TRBJ1-6; D remains ambiguous. The CDR3 spans 12 residues. Germline loops: CDR1 LNHDA, CDR2 SQIVND (reference sequence). Trimming left V 6 bases short and J 13 bases short, with 13 bases between. The CDR3 loop reads CASRTSGSPLHF. The DNA for the CDR3 is TGTGCCAGTAGAACCTCAGGTTCCCCCCTCCACTTT.